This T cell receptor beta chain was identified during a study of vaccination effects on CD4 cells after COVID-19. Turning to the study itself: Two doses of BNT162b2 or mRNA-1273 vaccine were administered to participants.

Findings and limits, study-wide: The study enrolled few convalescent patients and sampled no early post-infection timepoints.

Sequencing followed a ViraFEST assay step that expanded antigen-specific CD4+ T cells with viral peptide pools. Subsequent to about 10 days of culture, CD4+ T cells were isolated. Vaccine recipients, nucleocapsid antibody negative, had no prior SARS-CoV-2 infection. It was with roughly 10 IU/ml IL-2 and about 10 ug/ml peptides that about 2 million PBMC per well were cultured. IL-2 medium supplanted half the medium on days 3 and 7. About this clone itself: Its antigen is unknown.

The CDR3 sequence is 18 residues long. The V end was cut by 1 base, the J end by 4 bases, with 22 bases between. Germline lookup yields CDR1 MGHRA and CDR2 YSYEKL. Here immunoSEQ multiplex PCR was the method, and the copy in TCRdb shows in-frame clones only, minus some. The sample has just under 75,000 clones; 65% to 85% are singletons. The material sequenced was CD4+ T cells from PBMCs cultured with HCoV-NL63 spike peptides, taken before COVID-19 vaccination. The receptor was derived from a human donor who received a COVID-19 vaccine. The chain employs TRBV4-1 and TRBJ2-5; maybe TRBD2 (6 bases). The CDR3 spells CASSQGLGGDSARETQYF. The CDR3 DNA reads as TGCGCCAGCAGCCAAGGGCTTGGAGGGGATTCTGCGAGAGAGACCCAGTACTTC.